These 22 T cell receptor beta chains came from one sample sequenced in a study of blood T cell repertoires in COVID-19. Data came from immunoSEQ multiplex PCR; TCRdb stores just in-frame clones and leaves some out. The sample holds some 100,000 clones, around nine tenths seen once. The specimen sequenced was peripheral blood. These receptors all stem from a man aged 45-65 years with COVID-19, enrolled during active disease.

This clone was seen a single time. This chain joins TRBV7-2 and TRBJ1-3; 7 bases align to TRBD1. The CDR3 extends over 12 amino acids. V lost 3 bases to trimming and J lost 11 bases; unmatched junction nucleotides: 4. CDR1 is SGHTA, CDR2 FQGNSA, per germline. CDR3 amino acids: CASSFTGVPIYF. The CDR3 DNA is TGTGCCAGCAGCTTCACAGGGGTCCCCATATATTTT.

The chain combines TRBV5-1 with TRBJ2-2; D might be TRBD2 (5 bases). CDR3 size: 13 residues. The germline gives CDR1 SGHRS, CDR2 YFSETQ. With 2 bases removed from V and 7 bases from J, the gap between germline ends came to 9 bases. The CDR3 bases are TGCGCCAGCAGCTTTGCACGGGACGGGGAGCTGTTTTTT. It is translated as CASSFARDGELFF.

This sequence joins TRBV3-1 (or the pseudogene TRBV3-2) and TRBJ1-5; the D gene is possibly TRBD1 (5 bases). Deletions cut 0 bases from V and 0 bases from J, with 15 bases between. This CDR3 comprises 18 residues. Germline CDR1 LGHDT, CDR2 YNNKEL (reference sequence). The CDR3 region is CASSQDWGETDSNQPQHF. Here the CDR3 DNA reads TGTGCCAGCAGCCAAGATTGGGGCGAGACGGATAGCAATCAGCCCCAGCATTTT.

J is TRBJ1-1 and V is TRBV7-2; 7 bases line up with TRBD1. V gave up 1 base and J gave up 1 base; unmatched junction bases: 3. This CDR3 has 15 residues. Germline V gene data show CDR1 as SGHTA and CDR2 as FQGNSA. The CDR3 loop is CASSLGAGGNTEAFF. The CDR3 DNA sequence: TGTGCCAGCAGCTTAGGGGCAGGGGGGAACACTGAAGCTTTCTTT.

The rearrangement links TRBV2 to TRBJ1-5; D might be TRBD1 (5 bases). This CDR3 has 17 residues. V lost 6 bases to trimming and J lost 6 bases, with 24 bases between them. In germline, CDR1 is SNHLY, CDR2 FYNNEI. In DNA, the CDR3 is TGTGCCAGCAGGGGGGATAGGAGGGAGGATATAAGTCAGCCCCAGCATTTT. Its translation: CASRGDRREDISQPQHF.

The V and J genes are TRBV15 and TRBJ2-3, with unresolved D. Germline V gene sequence: CDR1 LNHNV, CDR2 YYDKDF (reference sequence). This CDR3 is built from 15 residues. V lost 1 base, J lost 1 base, and 9 bases lay in between. This chain's CDR3 is CATSRGASRTDTQYF. Written as DNA, the CDR3 is TGTGCCACCAGCAGAGGAGCATCACGCACAGATACGCAGTATTTT.

The chain links TRBV19 to TRBJ1-5; 8 nucleotides line up with TRBD1. With V trimmed by 6 bases and J by 6 bases, 4 bases remained unmatched. Per the germline V gene, CDR1 is LNHDA and CDR2 is SQIVND (reference sequence). CDR3 length: 13 amino acids. The DNA of the CDR3 is TGTGCCAGTAGAGACAGGGGCAGTCAGCCCCAGCATTTT. This encodes CASRDRGSQPQHF.

The V call is TRBV7-2, the J call TRBJ2-5; TRBD2 agrees at 8 bases. J gave up 7 bases and V 5 bases, and 12 bases lay outside the gene matches. In germline, CDR1 is SGHTA, CDR2 FQGNSA. This CDR3 comprises 15 residues. The CDR3 bases are TGTGCCAGCAGCCCGATCACGGGGGGGCGGGGGACCCAGTACTTC. Protein product: CASSPITGGRGTQYF.

V is TRBV28 and J is TRBJ1-2; no firm D call. V was clipped by 5 bases and J by 7 bases, with 11 bases between them. The CDR3 is made up of 12 amino acids. Germline loops: CDR1 MDHEN, CDR2 SYDVKM. The CDR3 region has the DNA TGTGCCAGCAGTCTAGGGAGGGTTGGCTACACCTTC. Encoded protein: CASSLGRVGYTF.

This rearrangement joins TRBV11-2 to TRBJ2-7, with D perhaps matching TRBD1 (5 bases). The CDR3 length is 16 residues. The V end lost 4 bases, the J end lost 4 bases, and 20 bases lay between the germline ends. CDR1 and CDR2 from the germline V gene are SGHAT and FQNNGV. In DNA form, the CDR3 reads TGTGCCAGCAGCTCTTACCGGTCAGGGCAGGGTTACGAGCAGTACTTC. Protein sequence: CASSSYRSGQGYEQYF.

The chain carries TRBV25-1 and TRBJ1-4, with no clear D. V dropped 7 bases and J dropped 5 bases, with 11 bases sitting between them. The germline CDR1 and CDR2 sequences are MGHDK and SYGVNS. This CDR3 spans 13 amino acids. CDR3 amino acids: CASTESSNEKLFF. The CDR3, as DNA: TGTGCCAGCACTGAGAGCTCGAATGAAAAACTGTTTTTT.

The J gene is TRBJ1-4, the V gene TRBV7-9; D ambiguous. Germline V gene data show CDR1 as SEHNR and CDR2 as FQNEAQ (reference sequence). The CDR3 is made up of 13 amino acids. Trimming cost V 1 base and J 8 bases, with 8 bases left between them. CDR3 region: CASSLGAWEKLFF. The CDR3 bases are TGTGCCAGCAGCTTAGGAGCTTGGGAAAAACTGTTTTTT.

This clone showed up just a few times. The CDR3 here is CASSLADSWGNTIYF. Here the CDR3 DNA reads TGTGCCAGCAGCTTAGCGGACAGCTGGGGAAACACCATATATTTT. The J gene is TRBJ1-3, the V gene TRBV7-2; possible D gene TRBD1, 6 bases. This CDR3 has 15 amino acids. Per the germline V gene, CDR1 is SGHTA and CDR2 is FQGNSA. The V and J ends lost 0 bases and 4 bases respectively, with 10 bases between them.

The chain recombines TRBV7-3 with TRBJ2-7, with a possible D match to TRBD2 (7 bases). This CDR3 is built from 13 residues. Looked up from germline, CDR1 is SGHTA and CDR2 is FQGTGA. Trimming removed 2 bases from V and 6 bases from J, with 11 bases in between. The CDR3 nucleotides are TGTGCCAGCAGCTTATACAGGGAGGGCGAGCAGTACTTC. Translating it yields CASSLYREGEQYF.

In its sample, this clone was seen once. The chain has TRBV5-1 and TRBJ2-2, with 8 bases matching TRBD1. Germline-derived CDR1 and CDR2 are SGHRS and YFSETQ. There are 17 residues in the CDR3. Losses at the gene ends were 4 bases for V and 2 bases for J; bases not matched to a gene: 10. The CDR3 loop is CASSHLRGQGNTGELFF. Written as DNA, the CDR3 is TGCGCCAGCAGCCATCTTAGAGGACAGGGTAACACCGGGGAGCTGTTTTTT.

The chain couples TRBV1 to TRBJ2-7; the table's D call of TRBD2 was not tested on the DNA. TRBV1 is a documented pseudogene. The CDR3 covers 15 residues. CDR3 nucleotide sequence: TGCACCAGCAGCCAGCTAGCGGGGGGCTCCTACGAGCAGTACTTC. Its translation is CTSSQLAGGSYEQYF.

The genes are TRBV27 and TRBJ2-1, with 14 bases identical to TRBD2. Germline CDR1 MNHEY, CDR2 SMNVEV (reference sequence). This CDR3 has 19 amino acids. V lost 3 bases and J lost 0; bases outside the gene matches: 7. The CDR3 is CASSFPGLAGGFSYNEQFF. Here the CDR3 DNA reads TGTGCCAGCAGTTTTCCTGGACTAGCGGGGGGCTTCTCCTACAATGAGCAGTTCTTC.

The CDR3 coding sequence is TGTGCCAGTAGAGAGGGCTATGGCAATCAGCCCCAGCATTTT. It yields the protein CASREGYGNQPQHF. The chain uses TRBV19 and TRBJ1-5; no clear D gene. From germline, CDR1 is LNHDA and CDR2 SQIVND (reference sequence). The CDR3 is made up of 14 amino acids. The V and J ends lost 6 bases and 2 bases respectively, with 11 bases between them.

The V call is TRBV28, the J call TRBJ1-2; no firm D call. Germline-derived CDR1 and CDR2 are MDHEN and SYDVKM. The ends were cut back, 1 base at V and 4 bases at J, with 10 bases in the middle. CDR3 length: 14 amino acids. In DNA, the CDR3 is TGTGCCAGCAGTTTATACGGGAGTCCCTATGGCTACACCTTC. This codes for CASSLYGSPYGYTF.

V usage is TRBV7-3 and J usage is TRBJ2-3; D possibly corresponds to TRBD2 (5 bases). The CDR3 spans 13 residues. Trimming pared 6 bases from V and 5 bases from J, leaving 12 bases between. Germline V gives CDR1 SGHTA, CDR2 FQGTGA. CDR3 sequence (DNA): TGTGCCAGCAGTTCTAGCTGGGAAGATACGCAGTATTTT. This codes for CASSSSWEDTQYF. The whole variable domain, remainder taken from reference TRBV7-3 and TRBJ2-3, is GAGVSQTPSNKVTEKGKYVELRCDPISGHTALYWYRQSLGQGPEFLIYFQGTGAADDSGLPNDRFFAVRPEGSVSTLKIQRTERGDSAVYLCASSSSWEDTQYFGPGTRLTVL.

Regarding this clone: The sample holds other DNA sequences that translate to the same CDR3. The chain combines TRBV30 with TRBJ2-7; D may be TRBD2 (5 bases). V dropped 0 bases and J dropped 4 bases, with 7 bases sitting between them. The germline gives CDR1 GTSNPN, CDR2 SVGIG (reference sequence). This CDR3 is built from 12 residues. CDR3 bases: TGTGCCTGGAGTGTTCGGGGTTACGAGCAGTACTTC. Amino acid sequence: CAWSVRGYEQYF.

The J gene is TRBJ2-7, the V gene TRBV7-6; 8 bases fit TRBD1. The germline V gene encodes CDR1 SGHVS and CDR2 FNYEAQ. The CDR3 consists of 16 residues. Trimming removed 4 bases from V and 4 bases from J; junction bases left unmatched: 12. The CDR3 loop reads CASSSRQGKDGYEQYF. The CDR3, as DNA: TGTGCCAGCAGCTCACGACAGGGGAAAGATGGGTACGAGCAGTACTTC.